This T cell receptor (beta chain) derives from a study of blood T cell repertoires in COVID-19. Some clones are missing from TCRdb's copy, which holds only in-frame ones; the method was immunoSEQ multiplex PCR. The table records tens of thousands of clones, around 83% of them present only once. This clonotype was obtained from a man aged 80 or over with acute or convalescent COVID-19. What was sequenced was peripheral blood.

CDR3 region: CASSPLGQENEKLFF. The CDR3 DNA is TGTGCCAGCTCACCTCTTGGACAGGAGAATGAAAAACTGTTTTTT. The gene calls are TRBV18 and TRBJ1-4; TRBD1 aligns across 7 bases. There are 15 residues in the CDR3. Trimming cost V 3 bases and J 5 bases; bases outside gene matches: 6. In germline, CDR1 is KGHSH, CDR2 LQKENI. The full variable domain, in which reference TRBV18 and TRBJ1-4 provide the parts outside the CDR3, is NAGVMQNPRHLVRRRGQEARLRCSPMKGHSHVYWYRQLPEEGLKFMVYLQKENIIDESGMPKERFSAEFPKEGPSILRIQQVVRGDSAAYFCASSPLGQENEKLFFGSGTQLSVL.